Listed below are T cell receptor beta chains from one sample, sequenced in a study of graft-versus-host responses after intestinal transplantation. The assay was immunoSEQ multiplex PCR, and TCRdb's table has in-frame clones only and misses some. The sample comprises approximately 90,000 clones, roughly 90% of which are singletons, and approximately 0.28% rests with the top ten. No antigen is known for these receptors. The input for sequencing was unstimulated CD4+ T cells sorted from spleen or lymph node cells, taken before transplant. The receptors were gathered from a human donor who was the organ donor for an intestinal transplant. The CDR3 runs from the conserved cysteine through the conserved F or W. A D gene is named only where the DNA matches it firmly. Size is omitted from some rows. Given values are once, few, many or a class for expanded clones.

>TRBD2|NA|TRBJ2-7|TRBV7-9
CASSLALGTSGSQDEQYF
TGTGCCAGCAGCTTAGCGCTCGGGACTAGCGGGAGTCAAGACGAGCAGTACTTC
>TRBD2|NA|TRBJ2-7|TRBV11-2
CASSFPGGPPYEQYF
TGTGCCAGCAGCTTCCCGGGGGGGCCTCCCTACGAGCAGTACTTC
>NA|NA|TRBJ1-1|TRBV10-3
CAISGRGQVNTEAFF
TGTGCCATCAGTGGGAGGGGTCAGGTGAACACTGAAGCTTTCTTT
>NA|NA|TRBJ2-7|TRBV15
CATSRAGYEQYF
TGTGCCACCAGCAGAGCCGGGTACGAGCAGTACTTC
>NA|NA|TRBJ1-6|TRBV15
CATSEQGGNSPLHF
TGTGCCACCAGCGAGCAAGGAGGGAATTCACCCCTCCACTTT
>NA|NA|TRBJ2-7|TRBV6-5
CASSYRTDTYPYEQYF
TGTGCCAGCAGTTACCGAACCGACACCTACCCCTACGAGCAGTACTTC
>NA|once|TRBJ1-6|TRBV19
CASSPRSSYNSPLHF
TGTGCCAGTAGTCCCCGGAGCTCCTATAATTCACCCCTCCACTTT
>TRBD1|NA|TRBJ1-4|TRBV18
CASSQGQPNEKLFF
TGTGCCAGCTCACAGGGACAGCCTAATGAAAAACTGTTTTTT
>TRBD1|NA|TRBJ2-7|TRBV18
CASSPDGTAYEQYF
TGTGCCAGCTCACCAGACGGGACAGCCTACGAGCAGTACTTC
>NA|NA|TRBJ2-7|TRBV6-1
CASRPYSSYEQYF
TGTGCCAGCAGGCCCTACAGCTCCTACGAGCAGTACTTC
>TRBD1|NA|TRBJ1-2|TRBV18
CASSPDRGLGYTF
TGTGCCAGCTCCCCCGACAGGGGGCTGGGCTACACCTTC
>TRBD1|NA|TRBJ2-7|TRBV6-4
CASTGQGAGYEQYF
TGTGCCAGCACGGGACAGGGGGCTGGGTACGAGCAGTACTTC
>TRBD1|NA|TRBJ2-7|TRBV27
CASSPNLGQGHTYEQYF
TGTGCCAGCAGTCCGAACCTGGGACAGGGGCACACGTACGAGCAGTACTTC
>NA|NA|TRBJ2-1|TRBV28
CASPGEQFF
TGTGCCAGCCCGGGGGAGCAGTTCTTC
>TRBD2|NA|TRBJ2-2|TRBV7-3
CASSLRWGGASSGELFF
TGTGCCAGCAGCTTAAGATGGGGAGGGGCTTCGTCCGGGGAGCTGTTTTTT
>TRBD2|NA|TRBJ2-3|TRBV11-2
CASSLEDRLAGLTDTQYF
TGTGCCAGCAGCTTAGAGGATCGGCTAGCGGGGCTAACAGATACGCAGTATTTT
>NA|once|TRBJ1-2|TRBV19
CASRKEAWTQGYTF
TGTGCCAGTAGGAAAGAGGCCTGGACACAGGGCTACACCTTC
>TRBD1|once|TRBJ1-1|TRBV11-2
CASSLRTGGIQAFF
TGTGCCAGCAGCCTGAGGACAGGGGGCATTCAAGCTTTCTTT
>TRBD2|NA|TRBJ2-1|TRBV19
CASRLAGAYNEQFF
TGTGCCAGTAGACTAGCGGGGGCCTACAATGAGCAGTTCTTC
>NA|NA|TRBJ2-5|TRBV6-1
CASSVSGETQYF
TGTGCCAGCAGTGTGTCGGGAGAGACCCAGTACTTC
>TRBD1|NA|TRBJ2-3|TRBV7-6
CASSRWTGAPSTDTQYF
TGTGCCAGCAGCCGTTGGACAGGTGCCCCTAGCACAGATACGCAGTATTTT
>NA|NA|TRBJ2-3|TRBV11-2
CASSPRVGPLTDTQYF
TGTGCCAGCAGCCCTCGCGTGGGCCCCCTCACAGATACGCAGTATTTT
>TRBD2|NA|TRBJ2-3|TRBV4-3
CASSQGLADTQYF
TGCGCCAGCAGCCAAGGACTAGCGGATACGCAGTATTTT
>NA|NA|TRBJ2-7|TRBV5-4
CASSLDALEQYF
TGTGCCAGCAGCTTGGACGCGCTCGAGCAGTACTTC
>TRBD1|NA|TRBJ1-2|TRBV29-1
CSVGQGNYGYTF
TGCAGCGTGGGACAGGGGAACTATGGCTACACCTTC